The 16 T cell receptor beta chains reported below all come from one sample, sequenced in a study of blood T cell repertoires in COVID-19. Profiled with immunoSEQ multiplex PCR; TCRdb holds only in-frame clones, not every one. The table has 350,000 to 400,000 clones, about 90% seen once. Sequences were obtained from peripheral blood. Source of these receptors: a man aged 18 to 29 with active or convalescent COVID-19.

This sequence joins TRBV28 and TRBJ2-7; 9 nucleotides align to TRBD2. V lost 2 bases and J lost 3; bases outside the gene matches: 2. The CDR3 contains 14 residues. Germline assignment: CDR1 MDHEN and CDR2 SYDVKM. CDR3 nucleotide sequence: TGTGCCAGCAGTTTAGCTAGCGGGATCTACGAGCAGTACTTC. Amino acid sequence: CASSLASGIYEQYF.

This chain links TRBV29-1 with TRBJ2-3, with a weak D call TRBD2 (6 bases). Trimming pared 7 bases from V and 0 bases from J, leaving 14 bases between. Germline loops: CDR1 SQVTM, CDR2 ANQGSEA. The CDR3 runs 14 residues. The CDR3 loop reads CSAGLGGSTDTQYF. The CDR3 DNA reads TGCAGCGCCGGACTGGGGGGTAGCACAGATACGCAGTATTTT.

The rearrangement joins TRBV10-3 to TRBJ2-3, with TRBD2 identical over 12 bases. This CDR3 region has 17 residues. Trimming removed 3 bases from V and 4 bases from J; junction bases left unmatched: 8. The germline V gene encodes CDR1 ENHRY and CDR2 SYGVKD. The CDR3 protein is CAISEPGLAGPSDTQYF. The CDR3 DNA sequence: TGTGCCATCAGTGAACCCGGACTAGCGGGACCGTCAGATACGCAGTATTTT.

The sample holds a few counts of this clone. The rearrangement uses TRBV18 and TRBJ2-1; TRBD2 matches at 8 bases. Germline CDR1 KGHSH, CDR2 LQKENI. V was pared by 2 bases and J by 6 bases, with 15 bases of the junction left unmatched. The CDR3 runs 18 residues. This CDR3 reads CASSPGTGSRAGANEQFF. For the CDR3, the DNA is TGTGCCAGCTCACCAGGAACAGGGTCTCGAGCGGGAGCCAATGAGCAGTTCTTC.

The chain has TRBV5-5 and TRBJ1-2; the D is unclear. V was shortened by 2 bases and J by 8 bases, with 16 bases between the two germline ends. CDR3 size: 14 residues. CDR1 is SGHKS and CDR2 is YYEKEE in the germline V gene (reference sequence). The CDR3 protein is CASSFPEEPWGYTF. In DNA form, the CDR3 reads TGTGCCAGCAGCTTCCCTGAGGAGCCCTGGGGCTACACCTTC.

This clone came up a few times. The rearrangement links TRBV19 to TRBJ1-6; no reliable D call. The CDR3 totals 17 residues. Germline V CDR1 and CDR2: LNHDA, SQIVND (reference sequence). V shed 4 bases and J shed 6 bases, with 19 bases lying between them. The CDR3 spells CASSTAHSRWANSPLHF. The CDR3 nucleotides read TGTGCCAGTAGTACTGCACACAGTCGCTGGGCTAATTCACCCCTCCACTTT.

This clone was observed once. The chain has TRBV27 and TRBJ2-7; D possibly corresponds to TRBD1 (6 bases). Germline CDR1 and CDR2: MNHEY and SMNVEV (reference sequence). There are 13 residues in the CDR3. The V and J ends lost 2 bases and 3 bases respectively, with 8 bases between them. The CDR3 nucleotides read TGTGCCAGCAGTTTAGGACAGAGCTACGAGCAGTACTTC. The encoded protein is CASSLGQSYEQYF.

V usage is TRBV28 and J usage is TRBJ1-3, with 8 bases fitting TRBD1. The CDR3 extends over 15 amino acids. V was clipped by 5 bases and J by 1 base; unmatched bases: 4. The germline V gene encodes CDR1 MDHEN and CDR2 SYDVKM. The CDR3, as DNA: TGTGCCAGCAGTCCGGACAGGGTTTCTGGAAACACCATATATTTT. Translation gives CASSPDRVSGNTIYF. Using reference TRBV28 and TRBJ1-3 for the parts outside the CDR3, the full variable domain is DVKVTQSSRYLVKRTGEKVFLECVQDMDHENMFWYRQDPGLGLRLIYFSYDVKMKEKGDIPEGYSVSREKKERFSLILESASTNQTSMYLCASSPDRVSGNTIYFGEGSWLTVV.

Here the CDR3 DNA reads TGTGCCAGCAGTATACAGGGCCATAGCAATCAGCCCCAGCATTTT. It codes for CASSIQGHSNQPQHF. The chain uses TRBV6-5 and TRBJ1-5; the D gene is possibly TRBD1 (6 bases). The CDR3 loop spans 15 amino acids. Germline lookup yields CDR1 MNHEY and CDR2 SVGAGI. V shed 5 bases and J shed 0 bases, with 11 bases lying between them.

The V and J genes are TRBV27 and TRBJ2-7; the match to TRBD1 covers 8 bases. The CDR3 runs 15 residues. V dropped 6 bases and J dropped 2; count of bases not matched to a gene: 9. CDR1 and CDR2 (germline): MNHEY, SMNVEV (reference sequence). The CDR3 sequence: CASRKSGGQAYEQYF. The DNA for the CDR3 is TGTGCCAGCAGAAAAAGTGGGGGACAGGCCTACGAGCAGTACTTC.

J is TRBJ2-7 and V is TRBV4-1; 8 bases are a match to TRBD2. Germline V lookup: CDR1 MGHRA, CDR2 YSYEKL. The CDR3 loop spans 16 amino acids. V was pared by 3 bases and J by 1 base, with 8 bases of the junction left unmatched. DNA for the CDR3: TGCGCCAGCAGCCAGGAAACTAGCGGAGCATCCTACGAGCAGTACTTC. Protein: CASSQETSGASYEQYF.

The chain recombines TRBV27 with TRBJ2-7, with a weak D call TRBD1 (6 bases). CDR3 length: 18 residues. V lost 2 bases and J lost 3, with 23 bases in between. In germline, CDR1 is MNHEY, CDR2 SMNVEV (reference sequence). The DNA for the CDR3 is TGTGCCAGCAGTTTAAGGGGGACAACTCTCCCCTCCTTCTACGAGCAGTACTTC. It codes for CASSLRGTTLPSFYEQYF.

In its sample, this clone was seen once. This chain uses TRBV19 with TRBJ2-7, with D perhaps TRBD1 (6 bases). This CDR3 has 13 amino acids. In germline, CDR1 is LNHDA, CDR2 SQIVND (reference sequence). V dropped 5 bases and J dropped 3 bases, with 11 bases sitting between them. CDR3: CASSFQGSYEQYF. CDR3 in DNA: TGTGCCAGTAGTTTTCAGGGGAGCTACGAGCAGTACTTC.

V is TRBV9 and J is TRBJ1-5; TRBD1 might be the D (6 bases). The V gene's germline CDR1 is SGDLS and CDR2 YYNGEE. The CDR3 covers 14 residues. V was shortened by 4 bases and J by 9 bases, with 17 bases between the two germline ends. The CDR3: CASSPRGGFWPQHF. In DNA form, the CDR3 reads TGTGCCAGCAGCCCCAGAGGGGGATTCTGGCCCCAGCATTTT.

The chain uses TRBV19 and TRBJ2-1, with D hard to call. The CDR3 is 11 amino acids. Trimming left V 7 bases short and J 13 bases short, with 14 bases between. Germline V lookup: CDR1 LNHDA, CDR2 SQIVND (reference sequence). This CDR3 is CASKSETVQFF. The CDR3 region has the DNA TGTGCCAGTAAGTCTGAAACGGTACAGTTCTTC.

In this sample, this clone turned up a few times. DNA of the CDR3: TGTGCCAGCAGCTCCAGGCTGGGACAGGGGGATGAAAAACTGTTTTTT. Its protein is CASSSRLGQGDEKLFF. This chain connects TRBV7-2 to TRBJ1-4; 11 bases are a match to TRBD1. This CDR3 contains 16 residues. CDR1 SGHTA and CDR2 FQGNSA come from the germline V gene. Trimming at V came to 4 bases and at J to 6 bases, leaving 7 bases not matched to a gene.